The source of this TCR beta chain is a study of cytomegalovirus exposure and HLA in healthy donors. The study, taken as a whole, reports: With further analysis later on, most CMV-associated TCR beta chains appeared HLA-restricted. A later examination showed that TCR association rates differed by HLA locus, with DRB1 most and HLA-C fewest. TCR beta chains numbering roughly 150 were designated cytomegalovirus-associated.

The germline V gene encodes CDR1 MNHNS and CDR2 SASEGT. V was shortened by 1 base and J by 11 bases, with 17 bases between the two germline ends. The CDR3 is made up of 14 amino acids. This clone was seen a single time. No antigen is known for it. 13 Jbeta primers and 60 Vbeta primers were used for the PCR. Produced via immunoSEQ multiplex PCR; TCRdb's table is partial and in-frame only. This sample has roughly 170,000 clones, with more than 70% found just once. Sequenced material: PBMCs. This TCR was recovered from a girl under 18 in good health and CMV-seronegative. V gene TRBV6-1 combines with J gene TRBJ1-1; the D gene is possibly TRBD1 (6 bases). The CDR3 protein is CASSEEGGGMRAFF. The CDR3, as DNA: TGTGCCAGCAGTGAAGAGGGAGGGGGGATGAGGGCTTTCTTT.